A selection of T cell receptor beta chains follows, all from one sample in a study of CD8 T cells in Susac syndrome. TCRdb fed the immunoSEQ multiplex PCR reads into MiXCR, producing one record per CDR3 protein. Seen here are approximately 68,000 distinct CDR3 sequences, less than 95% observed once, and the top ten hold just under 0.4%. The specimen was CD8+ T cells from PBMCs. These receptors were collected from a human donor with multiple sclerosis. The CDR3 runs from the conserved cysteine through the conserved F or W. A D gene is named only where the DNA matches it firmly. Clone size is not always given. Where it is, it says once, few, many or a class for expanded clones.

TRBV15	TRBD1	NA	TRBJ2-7	CATSGGQGAYEQYF	TGTGCCACCAGCGGGGGACAGGGGGCCTACGAGCAGTACTTC
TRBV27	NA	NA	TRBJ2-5	CASSSRPSLGQETQYF	TGTGCCAGCAGCTCCAGACCCTCTTTAGGACAAGAGACCCAGTACTTC
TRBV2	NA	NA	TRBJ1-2	CASGHGYTF	TGTGCCAGCGGGCATGGCTACACCTTC
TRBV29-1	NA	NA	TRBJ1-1	CSASTGNTEAFF	TGCAGCGCCTCGACAGGGAACACTGAAGCTTTCTTT
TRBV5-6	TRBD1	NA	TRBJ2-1	CASSAGTGDGNEQFF	TGTGCCAGCAGCGCCGGGACAGGGGACGGGAATGAGCAGTTCTTC
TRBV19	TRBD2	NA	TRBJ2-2	CASSTGTSGQDSNTGELFF	TGTGCCAGTAGTACTGGGACTAGCGGGCAGGATTCGAACACCGGGGAGCTGTTTTTT
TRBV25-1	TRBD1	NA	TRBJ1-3	CASSGDSDRARSGNTIYF	TGTGCCAGCAGTGGAGACTCGGACAGGGCTCGATCTGGAAACACCATATATTTT
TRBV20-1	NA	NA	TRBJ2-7	CSARNSGSYEQYF	TGCAGTGCTAGAAATAGCGGTTCCTACGAGCAGTACTTC
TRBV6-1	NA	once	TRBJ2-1	CASSGTWGKSREQFF	TGTGCCAGCAGTGGGACGTGGGGTAAATCTCGTGAGCAGTTCTTC
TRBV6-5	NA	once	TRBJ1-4	CASRLSTEATNEKLFF	TGTGCCAGCAGATTATCAACGGAGGCAACTAATGAAAAACTGTTTTTT
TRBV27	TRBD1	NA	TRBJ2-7	CASSFIPGQGSYEQYF	TGTGCCAGCAGTTTCATCCCGGGACAGGGAAGTTACGAGCAGTACTTC
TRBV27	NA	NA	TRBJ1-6	CASSRTESSYNSPLHF	TGTGCCAGCAGTAGGACAGAGAGCTCCTATAATTCACCCCTCCACTTT
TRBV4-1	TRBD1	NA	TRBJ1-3	CASSQDPTGVRGNTIYF	TGCGCCAGCAGCCAAGATCCGACAGGGGTGCGTGGAAACACCATATATTTT
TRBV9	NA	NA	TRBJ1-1	CASSVASATTEAFF	TGTGCCAGCAGCGTAGCTTCAGCGACCACTGAAGCTTTCTTT
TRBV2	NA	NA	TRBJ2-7	CASSEARGGWPNYEQYF	TGTGCCAGCAGTGAAGCGCGAGGGGGGTGGCCGAACTACGAGCAGTACTTC
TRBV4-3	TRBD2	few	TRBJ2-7	CASSLPREDEQYF	TGCGCCAGCAGCCTTCCACGGGAGGACGAGCAGTACTTC
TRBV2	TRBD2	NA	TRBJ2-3	CASSEWTSVSDTQYF	TGTGCCAGCAGTGAATGGACTAGCGTCTCAGATACGCAGTATTTT
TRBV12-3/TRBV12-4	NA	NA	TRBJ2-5	CASSLRGSGETQYF	TGTGCCAGCAGCCTTAGGGGGTCTGGGGAGACCCAGTACTTC
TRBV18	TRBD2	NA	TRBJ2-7	CASSPPVRLAGAEQYF	TGTGCCAGCTCACCACCGGTTCGGCTAGCGGGAGCCGAGCAGTACTTC
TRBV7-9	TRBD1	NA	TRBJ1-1	CASSPRQGDWMNTEAFF	TGTGCCAGCAGCCCGAGACAGGGGGATTGGATGAACACTGAAGCTTTCTTT
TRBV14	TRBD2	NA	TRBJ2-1	CASSHRPGLAGLSSYNEQFF	TGTGCCAGCAGCCACCGACCGGGACTAGCGGGCCTCAGCTCCTACAATGAGCAGTTCTTC
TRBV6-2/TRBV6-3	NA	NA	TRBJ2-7	CASDQVEGYEQYF	TGTGCCAGCGACCAAGTGGAAGGCTACGAGCAGTACTTC
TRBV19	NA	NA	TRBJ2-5	CASGGPVTQETQYF	TGTGCCAGTGGGGGGCCCGTAACGCAAGAGACCCAGTACTTC
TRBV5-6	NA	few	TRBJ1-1	CASSLTGGTEAFF	TGTGCCAGCAGCTTGACCGGGGGGACTGAAGCTTTCTTT
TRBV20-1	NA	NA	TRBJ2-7	CSAREERAYEQYF	TGCAGTGCTAGAGAAGAACGGGCCTACGAGCAGTACTTC
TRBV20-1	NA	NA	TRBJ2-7	CSASPRDHEQYF	TGCAGTGCTAGCCCCAGGGACCACGAGCAGTACTTC
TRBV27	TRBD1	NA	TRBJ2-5	CASSPMGQGGETQYF	TGTGCCAGCAGTCCTATGGGACAGGGGGGAGAGACCCAGTACTTC
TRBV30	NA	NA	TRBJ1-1	CAWGGTLEAFF	TGTGCCTGGGGAGGGACTCTGGAAGCTTTCTTT
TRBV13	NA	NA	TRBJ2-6	CASAADGANVLTF	TGTGCCAGCGCGGCGGACGGGGCCAACGTCCTGACTTTC
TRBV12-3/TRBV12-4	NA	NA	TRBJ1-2	CASSLYGYTF	TGTGCCAGCAGTCTCTATGGCTACACCTTC
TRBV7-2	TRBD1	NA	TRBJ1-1	CASSSPRGRVYTEAFF	TGTGCCAGCAGCTCGCCCAGGGGGCGCGTTTACACTGAAGCTTTCTTT
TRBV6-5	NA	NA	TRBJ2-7	CASSYSGGSPYEQYF	TGTGCCAGCAGTTACTCTGGGGGATCGCCCTACGAGCAGTACTTC
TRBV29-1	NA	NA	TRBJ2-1	CSVEVVGDYNEQFF	TGCAGCGTTGAAGTGGTAGGGGACTACAATGAGCAGTTCTTC
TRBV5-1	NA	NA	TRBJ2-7	CASSPEVPHEQYF	TGCGCCAGCAGCCCGGAGGTCCCACACGAGCAGTACTTC
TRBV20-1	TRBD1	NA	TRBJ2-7	CSAKDRETYEQYF	TGCAGTGCTAAAGACAGGGAGACTTACGAGCAGTACTTC
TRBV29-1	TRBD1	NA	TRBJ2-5	CSVEWFGRGQGETQYF	TGCAGCGTTGAATGGTTTGGCAGGGGGCAAGGAGAGACCCAGTACTTC
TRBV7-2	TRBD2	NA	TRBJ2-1	CAIKRGGSPYNEQFF	TGTGCCATCAAACGGGGGGGATCCCCCTACAATGAGCAGTTCTTC
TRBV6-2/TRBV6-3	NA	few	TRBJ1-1	CASSPGNTEAFF	TGTGCCAGCAGTCCAGGGAACACTGAAGCTTTCTTT
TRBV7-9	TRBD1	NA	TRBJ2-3	CASSFEGQGTDTQYF	TGTGCCAGCAGCTTCGAAGGACAGGGCACAGATACGCAGTATTTT
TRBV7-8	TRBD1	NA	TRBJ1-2	CASSLRRQGARGYTF	TGTGCCAGCAGCTTAAGACGACAGGGGGCCCGTGGCTACACCTTC
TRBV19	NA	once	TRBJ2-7	CASSMDSSYEQYF	TGTGCCAGTAGTATGGACAGCTCCTACGAGCAGTACTTC
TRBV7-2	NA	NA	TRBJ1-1	CASSLSEGQNTEAFF	TGTGCCAGCAGCTTAAGTGAGGGGCAGAACACTGAAGCTTTCTTT
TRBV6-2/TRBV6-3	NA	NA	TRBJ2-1	CASKRGVNEQFF	TGTGCCAGCAAGAGAGGGGTCAATGAGCAGTTCTTC
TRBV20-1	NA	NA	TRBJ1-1	CSAPSNTEAFF	TGCAGTGCCCCTTCGAACACTGAAGCTTTCTTT
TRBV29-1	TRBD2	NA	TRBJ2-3	CSVAASGYTDTQYF	TGCAGCGTTGCGGCTAGCGGGTACACAGATACGCAGTATTTT
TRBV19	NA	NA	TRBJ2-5	CASSPGPGAQYF	TGTGCCAGTAGTCCCGGACCAGGGGCCCAGTACTTC
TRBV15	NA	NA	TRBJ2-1	CATSSTRLSSYNEQFF	TGTGCCACCAGCAGTACCCGGTTAAGCTCCTACAATGAGCAGTTCTTC
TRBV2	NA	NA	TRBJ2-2	CASSEAGGAEELFF	TGTGCCAGCAGTGAAGCTGGGGGCGCGGAGGAGCTGTTTTTT
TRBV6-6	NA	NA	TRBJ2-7	CASSSRTETYEQYF	TGTGCCAGCAGTTCGCGGACAGAGACCTACGAGCAGTACTTC
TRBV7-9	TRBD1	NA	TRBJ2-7	CASSSPGQGAYEQYF	TGTGCCAGCAGCTCACCGGGACAGGGGGCGTACGAGCAGTACTTC
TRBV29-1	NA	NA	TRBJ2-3	CSVEDRQGYTDTQYF	TGCAGCGTTGAAGATCGCCAGGGGTACACAGATACGCAGTATTTT
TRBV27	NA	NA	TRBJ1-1	CASSLTPLGDTEAFF	TGTGCCAGCAGTTTAACCCCCCTGGGGGACACTGAAGCTTTCTTT
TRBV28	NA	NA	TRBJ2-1	CASSSFSWSQEEQFF	TGTGCCAGCAGTTCATTTTCTTGGTCTCAGGAGGAGCAGTTCTTC
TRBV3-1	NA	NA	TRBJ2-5	CASSQDPDFGNQETQYF	TGTGCCAGCAGCCAAGATCCGGATTTTGGGAACCAAGAGACCCAGTACTTC
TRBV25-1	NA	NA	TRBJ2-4	CASSEWAGKNIQYF	TGTGCCAGCAGTGAATGGGCAGGGAAAAACATTCAGTACTTC
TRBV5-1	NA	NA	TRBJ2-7	CASSLVGGAQDEQYF	TGCGCCAGCAGCTTGGTCGGCGGCGCCCAGGACGAGCAGTACTTC
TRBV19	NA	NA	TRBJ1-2	CASSIRGADGYTF	TGTGCCAGTAGTATTAGGGGGGCGGATGGCTACACCTTC
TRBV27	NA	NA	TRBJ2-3	CASSLSGGPGATQYF	TGTGCCAGCAGTTTATCAGGCGGGCCGGGAGCTACGCAGTATTTT
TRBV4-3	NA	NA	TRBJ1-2	CASSQVGSGAYGYTF	TGCGCCAGCAGCCAAGTGGGGTCAGGGGCCTATGGCTACACCTTC
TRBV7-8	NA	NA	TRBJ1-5	CASTHGAAQPQHF	TGTGCCAGCACCCACGGGGCTGCTCAGCCCCAGCATTTT